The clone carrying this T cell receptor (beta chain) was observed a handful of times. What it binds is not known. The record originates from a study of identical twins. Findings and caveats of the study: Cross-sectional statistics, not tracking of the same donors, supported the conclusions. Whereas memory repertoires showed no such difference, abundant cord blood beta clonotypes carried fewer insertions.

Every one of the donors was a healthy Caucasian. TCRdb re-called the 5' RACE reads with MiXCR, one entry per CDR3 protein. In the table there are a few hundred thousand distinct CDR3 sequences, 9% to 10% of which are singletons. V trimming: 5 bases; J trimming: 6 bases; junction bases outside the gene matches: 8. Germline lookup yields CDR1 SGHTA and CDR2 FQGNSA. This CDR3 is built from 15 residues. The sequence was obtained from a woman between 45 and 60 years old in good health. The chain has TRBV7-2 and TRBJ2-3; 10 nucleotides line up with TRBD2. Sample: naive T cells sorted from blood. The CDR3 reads CASSNPSGSSDTQYF. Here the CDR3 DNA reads TGTGCCAGCAGCAACCCTAGCGGGAGTTCTGATACGCAGTATTTT.